Each of the 13 T cell receptor beta chains below was sequenced from the same sample in a study of T cell changes during pregnancy in multiple sclerosis. The method was immunoSEQ multiplex PCR; TCRdb's version includes in-frame clones alone and lacks a portion of them. The data contain tens of thousands of clones, over 90% of them singletons. The sample was peripheral blood, taken in the third trimester of pregnancy. Receptors were obtained from a female donor with multiple sclerosis, enrolled in a pregnancy study.

This chain uses TRBV6-5 with TRBJ1-2; D gene unclear. V dropped 4 bases and J dropped 3 bases, with 9 bases sitting between them. Germline-derived CDR1 and CDR2 are MNHEY and SVGAGI. The CDR3 length is 13 residues. CDR3 region: CASSLNTYYGYTF. The CDR3 nucleotides are TGTGCCAGCAGTTTGAACACCTACTATGGCTACACCTTC.

V gene TRBV19 combines with J gene TRBJ1-1; 8 nucleotides match TRBD1. The germline V gene has CDR1 LNHDA and CDR2 SQIVND (reference sequence). The V and J ends lost 2 bases and 6 bases, in that order; junction bases with no gene match: 2. The CDR3 has 13 residues. Written as DNA, the CDR3 is TGTGCCAGTAGTATAAACAGGGGGGCTGAAGCTTTCTTT. Its protein product is CASSINRGAEAFF.

The V and J genes are TRBV7-9 and TRBJ1-6; TRBD1 aligns across 8 bases. CDR1 is SEHNR, CDR2 FQNEAQ, per germline (reference sequence). This CDR3 is built from 19 residues. V trimming: 3 bases; J trimming: 4 bases; junction bases outside the gene matches: 14. The CDR3 nucleotides are TGTGCCAGCAGCTTCGGCGGACAGGGCTTAGGGGCGTATAATTCACCCCTCCACTTT. Protein sequence: CASSFGGQGLGAYNSPLHF.

This chain uses TRBV12-2 with TRBJ1-5. TRBV12-2 has pseudogene status. The CDR3 totals 11 residues. CDR3 sequence: CASRLNQPQHF. DNA for the CDR3: TGTGCAAGTCGCCTAAATCAGCCCCAGCATTTT.

V gene TRBV18 combines with J gene TRBJ2-3; D is perhaps TRBD1 (7 bases). The CDR3 runs to 16 residues. In germline, CDR1 is KGHSH, CDR2 LQKENI. The germline V and J ends were trimmed by 6 bases and 4 bases, with 20 bases remaining between them. CDR3 nucleotides: TGTGCCAGCTCCCTCAATGCACCAGGGGGGTCAGATACGCAGTATTTT. The encoded protein is CASSLNAPGGSDTQYF.

This chain links TRBV25-1 with TRBJ1-1; TRBD1 matches 7 bases. The V gene's germline CDR1 is MGHDK and CDR2 SYGVNS. J gave up 0 bases and V 7 bases, and 2 bases lay outside the gene matches. The CDR3 consists of 13 residues. This CDR3 is CASKQGMNTEAFF. CDR3 in DNA: TGTGCCAGCAAACAGGGGATGAACACTGAAGCTTTCTTT.

The chain uses TRBV18 and TRBJ1-2, with D uncertain. The germline V gene encodes CDR1 KGHSH and CDR2 LQKENI. Trimming removed 6 bases from V and 0 bases from J, with 14 bases in between. The CDR3 covers 15 residues. The CDR3 sequence: CASSRNRGTNYGYTF. In DNA form, the CDR3 reads TGTGCCAGCTCCCGGAACAGAGGGACTAACTATGGCTACACCTTC.

V gene TRBV5-1 combines with J gene TRBJ1-2, with TRBD1 matching over 7 bases. The V segment lost 2 bases and the J segment 3 bases; nucleotides outside the gene matches: 4. Germline CDR1 and CDR2: SGHRS and YFSETQ. CDR3 length: 14 residues. The CDR3 nucleotides read TGCGCCAGCAGCTTTCCCGGGACAGACTATGGCTACACCTTC. Protein: CASSFPGTDYGYTF.

The chain employs TRBV19 and TRBJ1-1, with unresolved D. V gave up 2 bases and J gave up 6 bases, with 10 bases separating them. CDR1 LNHDA and CDR2 SQIVND come from the germline V gene (reference sequence). This CDR3 has 13 residues. As DNA, the CDR3 is TGTGCCAGTAGTATACAGGTTTTCTCTGAAGCTTTCTTT. Its translation: CASSIQVFSEAFF. Full variable domain (missing parts from reference TRBV19 and TRBJ1-1): DGGITQSPKYLFRKEGQNVTLSCEQNLNHDAMYWYRQDPGQGLRLIYYSQIVNDFQKGDIAEGYSVSREKKESFPLTVTSAQKNPTAFYLCASSIQVFSEAFFGQGTRLTVV.

The chain carries TRBV13 and TRBJ1-1; D perhaps matches TRBD1 (6 bases). Trimming took 1 base from V and 6 from J, leaving 12 bases between them. The CDR3 length is 14 residues. Per germline, CDR1 PRHDT and CDR2 FYEKMQ (reference sequence). CDR3 loop: CASSLVNTGPEAFF. The CDR3 DNA follows: TGTGCCAGCAGCTTAGTAAACACAGGGCCTGAAGCTTTCTTT.

This sequence joins TRBV6-5 and TRBJ2-7; TRBD1 matches at 9 bases. CDR1 MNHEY and CDR2 SVGAGI come from the germline V gene. The ends lost 4 bases at V and 4 bases at J; junction bases unmatched: 11. CDR3 length: 16 residues. The CDR3 protein is CASSSLQWDRAYEQYF. In DNA form, the CDR3 reads TGTGCCAGCAGTTCCCTCCAATGGGACAGGGCTTACGAGCAGTACTTC.

This rearrangement joins TRBV4-1 to TRBJ2-2; D uncertain. With 0 bases removed from V and 4 bases from J, the gap between germline ends came to 18 bases. The V gene's germline CDR1 is MGHRA and CDR2 YSYEKL. The CDR3 runs 18 residues. In DNA, the CDR3 is TGCGCCAGCAGCCAAGATAAGCATGTGGTTAGTGGCACCGGGGAGCTGTTTTTT. Protein sequence: CASSQDKHVVSGTGELFF.

CDR3 nucleotide sequence: TGCAGTGCCGGGAGCAATCAGCCCCAGCATTTT. This codes for CSAGSNQPQHF. The chain recombines TRBV20-1 with TRBJ1-5; no clear D. CDR3 length: 11 residues. Trimming removed 6 bases at V and 1 base at J, with 4 bases between. Germline CDR1 and CDR2: DFQATT and SNEGSKA (reference sequence).